This T cell receptor beta chain was sequenced in a study of cytomegalovirus exposure and HLA in healthy donors. Use of 60 Vbeta and 13 Jbeta primers characterized the PCR. The assay was immunoSEQ multiplex PCR, and TCRdb's table has in-frame clones only and misses some. The sample includes 150,000 to 200,000 clones, about 76% of them seen just once. There are a few counts of this clone. Its antigen is unknown. CDR3 size: 17 residues. Trimming removed 5 bases at V and 1 base at J, with 18 bases between. Germline V lookup: CDR1 SGHNT, CDR2 YENEEA. Points from the study as a whole: A few V segments could not be told apart, such as TRBV6-2 and TRBV6-3, and were left out. Investigators reported 150 to 200 TCR beta chains as tied to cytomegalovirus. Among TCR beta chains of equal frequency, HLA-associated ones were more clonally expanded in a later analysis. Certain sequence variants were highly shared and formed a cluster, and this cluster was likely a sequencing artifact.

The J gene is TRBJ1-5, the V gene TRBV11-3; maybe TRBD1 (5 bases). This TCR came from a woman younger than 30 in good health and CMV-seropositive. What was sequenced was PBMCs. CDR3 sequence reads: CASSPGGPGISNQPQHF. CDR3 bases: TGTGCCAGCAGCCCCGGTGGGCCAGGGATCAGCAATCAGCCCCAGCATTTT.